This TCR beta chain was profiled in a study of T cell repertoires in cytomegalovirus infection. Study-wide background: Well-studied HLA-B-restricted epitopes and recently identified HLA-C-restricted epitopes of CMV were both used in the study.

TCRdb re-called the reads with MiXCR, one entry per CDR3 protein. The repertoire includes hundreds of thousands of distinct CDR3 sequences, approximately 33% of them detected once, and 15% to 20% sits in the top ten. Points on this clonotype: What it recognizes is unknown.

Looked up from germline, CDR1 is SEHNR and CDR2 is FQNEAQ (reference sequence). Trimming cost V 1 base and J 7 bases, with 11 bases left between them. This CDR3 has 14 residues. The TCR comes from a human donor in good health (CMV status not recorded). Some clones in this sample may be carry-over from other donors' samples. The sequences come from cultured PBMCs, collected from culture after CMV antigen stimulation. The chain has TRBV7-9 and TRBJ1-5, with TRBD1 as a possible D gene (5 bases). CDR3 sequence reads: CASSLGGVEQPQHF. CDR3 in DNA: TGTGCCAGCAGCTTAGGGGGCGTCGAGCAGCCCCAGCATTTT. Together with reference TRBV7-9 and TRBJ1-5, the CDR3 gives the full variable domain: DTGVSQNPRHKITKRGQNVTFRCDPISEHNRLYWYRQTLGQGPEFLTYFQNEAQLEKSRLLSDRFSAERPKGSFSTLEIQRTEQGDSAMYLCASSLGGVEQPQHFGDGTRLSIL.